The clone carrying this T cell receptor beta chain was detected only once. This record comes from a study of CD8 T cells in Susac syndrome. RNA amounts of roughly 0.45 to 1 ug underwent reverse transcription with random hexamers. TCRdb reprocessed the immunoSEQ multiplex PCR reads via MiXCR and lists one record per CDR3 protein. The table includes a few hundred thousand distinct CDR3 sequences, 95% detected once. Sequencing input: CD4+ T cells from PBMCs. This sequence originates from a human donor with multiple sclerosis.

CDR3 amino acids: CSAVFVDEQYF. For the CDR3, the DNA is TGCAGTGCAGTTTTTGTCGACGAGCAGTACTTC. V is TRBV20-1 and J is TRBJ2-7; D gene ambiguous. The V and J ends lost 6 bases and 5 bases respectively, with 11 bases between them. Germline CDR1 DFQATT, CDR2 SNEGSKA (reference sequence). The CDR3 runs 11 residues.